The entry below gives a single T cell receptor (beta chain) sequence along with its context. The second PCR ran about 7 to 12 cycles with a sample-barcoded 5' primer and J-beta primers. The yield of each sample was at least 2.5 million CDR3-containing paired-end reads. TCRdb called the 5' RACE reads again in MiXCR, with one record for every CDR3 protein. This sample yields under 1,000,000 distinct CDR3 sequences, of which 30% to 45% are seen a single time; 10% to 15% belongs to the top ten. The data are from a study of blood T cells in healthy people across ages. CDR3 length: 16 amino acids. Trimming at V came to 6 bases and at J to 7 bases, leaving 14 bases not matched to a gene.

The specimen was blood. The rearrangement uses TRBV12-3 or TRBV12-4 and TRBJ2-7; 11 nucleotides line up with TRBD2. This TCR was recovered from a man aged 18-30 years in good health. The CDR3 nucleotides read TGTGCCAGCAGGGCCATAGCGGGGGGGCCCAGTAATGAGCAGTACTTC. As protein: CASRAIAGGPSNEQYF.